This entry is about one TCR beta chain. Antigen unknown. The data belong to a study of OX40 agonist ivuxolimab in advanced cancers. Study details: It was permissible to have had prior anti-PD-1, anti-PD-L1 or anti-CTLA-4 therapy, and around 40% had some.

Data came from immunoSEQ multiplex PCR; TCRdb stores just in-frame clones and leaves some out. The profile shows 70,000 or so clones, 85% to 90% of them singletons. Broader study findings: The study found that CD8+ T cells averaged more expanded clones than CD4+. Certain nonresponders additionally had low normalized T-cell clonal expansion.

The sample in question was CD4+ or CD8+ T cells sorted from blood, obtained in a trial of the OX40 agonist ivuxolimab. The sequence derives from an adult with an advanced solid tumor such as melanoma, head and neck, liver or kidney cancer.

This CDR3 is CASSLDGASGGLTDTQYF. As DNA, the CDR3 is TGTGCCAGCAGCTTAGATGGGGCTAGCGGGGGGTTAACAGATACGCAGTATTTT. V usage is TRBV7-2 and J usage is TRBJ2-3; TRBD2 matches at 11 bases. J was trimmed by 3 bases and V by 1 base; bases with no gene match: 9. There are 18 residues in the CDR3. Per germline, CDR1 SGHTA and CDR2 FQGNSA. The full variable domain, rest sourced from reference TRBV7-2 and TRBJ2-3, is GAGVSQSPSNKVTEKGKDVELRCDPISGHTALYWYRQSLGQGLEFLIYFQGNSAPDKSGLPSDRFSAERTGGSVSTLTIQRTQQEDSAVYLCASSLDGASGGLTDTQYFGPGTRLTVL.